Described below is a single TCR beta chain sequence and its context. Its antigen is as yet unknown. There are 16 residues in the CDR3. Between the trimmed V and J ends, which lost 0 bases and 2 bases, there was a span of 11 bases. Germline V gene data show CDR1 as MGHRA and CDR2 as YSYEKL. This sample is drawn from a study of cytomegalovirus exposure and HLA in healthy donors. The study, taken as a whole, reports: Further analysis, carried out later, found HLA-associated TCR beta chains more clonally expanded than equally common other chains. For cytomegalovirus status, the classifier reportedly gave diagnoses with high specificity and sensitivity. Information on immune exposure was restricted to one variable (CMV serostatus). Earlier analysis looked at TCR beta V segments, and most were productive about 90% or about 30% of the time.

The PCR ran on 60 Vbeta and 13 Jbeta primers. The method was immunoSEQ multiplex PCR; TCRdb's version includes in-frame clones alone and lacks a portion of them. The data contain 200,000 to 250,000 clones, under 90% of them singletons. The TCR was taken from a human donor in good health. The sample comprised PBMCs. V gene TRBV4-1 combines with J gene TRBJ1-3, with unresolved D. CDR3 region: CASSQDHEGTGNTIYF. The DNA for the CDR3 is TGCGCCAGCAGCCAAGATCATGAGGGTACTGGAAACACCATATATTTT.